The source of this T cell receptor beta chain is a study of CD8 T cells in ankylosing spondylitis. Ten or more counts support this clonotype. Its antigen remains unknown. Germline V gene data show CDR1 as SQVTM and CDR2 as ANQGSEA. The CDR3 is made up of 13 amino acids. Trimming cost V 3 bases and J 4 bases, with 12 bases left between them. Study outcomes and limitations: Existing reports had already noted some motif variants in reactive arthritis synovial fluid and blood. A motif of under 10 highly homologous TCR beta variants was seen as apparently characteristic of ankylosing spondylitis blood. From matched ankylosing spondylitis synovial fluid, disease-linked clones were reportedly recovered at significantly enriched levels. The authors found the disease-linked clones to be CD8+ and relatively rare in peripheral blood.

Making the TCR beta libraries involved quantitative 5'-RACE with molecular barcodes. TCRdb passed the 5' RACE reads through MiXCR, listing each CDR3 protein once. The sample holds approximately 540,000 distinct CDR3 sequences, about an eighth seen once. The chain employs TRBV29-1 and TRBJ2-5; D is unresolved. This sequence was found in a male donor with ankylosing spondylitis. Specimen: blood, either unsorted or a sorted T cell fraction (not recorded which). DNA for the CDR3: TGCAGCGTTGATTCCCCCACATCAGAGACCCAGTACTTC. The encoded protein is CSVDSPTSETQYF. Full variable domain (missing parts from reference TRBV29-1 and TRBJ2-5): SAVISQKPSRDICQRGTSLTIQCQVDSQVTMMFWYRQQPGQSLTLIATANQGSEATYESGFVIDKFPISRPNLTFSTLTVSNMSPEDSSIYLCSVDSPTSETQYFGPGTRLLVL.